This T cell receptor (beta chain) emerged from a study of T-cell memory formation after mild COVID-19. Overall study: Clusters of TCRs were largely donor specific.

Sample barcodes and UMIs were carried by the TCR alpha and TCR beta cDNA libraries that 5'RACE generated with constant-segment primers. From the 5' RACE reads, TCRdb called clonotypes with MiXCR, one entry per CDR3 protein. The table records about 110,000 distinct CDR3 sequences, over 15% of them present only once. Findings and caveats of the study: Specificity for SARS-CoV-2 was not confirmed among the second-wave clones peaking on day 37.

Of note for this clonotype: What it recognizes is unknown.

The CDR3 is 12 amino acids. Trimming shortened V by 3 bases and J by 7 bases, and 10 bases separated the two germline ends. This chain uses TRBV12-3 or TRBV12-4 with TRBJ2-7; perhaps TRBD2 as D (6 bases). The TCR was taken from an adult woman who had mild COVID-19 (a few samples of this study predate the infection). Cell type and time point are not known. Sequencing was performed on PBMCs or a T cell subset sorted from them (not recorded which). The CDR3 DNA reads TGTGCCAGCAGTTTCCGGCTAGCGGAGCAGTACTTC. As protein: CASSFRLAEQYF.